The entry below gives a single TCR beta chain sequence along with its context. Its antigen is not known. The data are from a study of monozygotic twins with inflammatory bowel disease. Study-wide points: IBD patients share fewer clonotypes with other people than healthy twins do, especially with disease activity. Inverse Simpson values showed less TCRbeta diversity in IBD patients than in their healthy co-twins.

The authors used approximately 3.5 ug of total RNA per TCR library. For both chains, the TCRalpha and TCRbeta cDNA went through two nested PCRs of approximately 16 and 10 cycles. TCRdb re-called the 5' RACE reads; every CDR3 protein appears as one record, without DNA. Its clone listing holds around 450,000 distinct CDR3 sequences. Germline CDR1 SGHVS, CDR2 FQNEAQ. The CDR3 totals 16 residues. The chain uses TRBV7-8 and TRBJ2-3; the TCRdb call, TRBD2, lacks DNA for checking. Sequencing was carried out using blood. This sequence originates from a human donor with ulcerative colitis or Crohn's disease, or a healthy co-twin of an affected twin (not recorded which). CDR3 in amino acids: CASSLTPPTSFDTQYF.